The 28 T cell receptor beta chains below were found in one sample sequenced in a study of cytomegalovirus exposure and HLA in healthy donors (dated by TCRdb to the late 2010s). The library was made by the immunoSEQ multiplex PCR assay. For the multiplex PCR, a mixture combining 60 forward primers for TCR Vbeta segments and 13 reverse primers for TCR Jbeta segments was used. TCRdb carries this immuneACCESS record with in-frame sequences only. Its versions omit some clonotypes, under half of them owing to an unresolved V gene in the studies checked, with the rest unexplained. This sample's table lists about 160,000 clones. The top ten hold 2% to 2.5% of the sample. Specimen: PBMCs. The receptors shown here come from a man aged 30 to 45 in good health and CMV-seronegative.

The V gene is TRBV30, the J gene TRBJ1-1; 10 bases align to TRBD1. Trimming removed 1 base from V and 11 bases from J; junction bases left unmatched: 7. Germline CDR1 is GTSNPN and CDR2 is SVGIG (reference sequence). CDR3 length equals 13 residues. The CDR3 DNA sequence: TGTGCCTGGAGTGGACAGGGGGCGGCTCATGCTTTCTTT. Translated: CAWSGQGAAHAFF.

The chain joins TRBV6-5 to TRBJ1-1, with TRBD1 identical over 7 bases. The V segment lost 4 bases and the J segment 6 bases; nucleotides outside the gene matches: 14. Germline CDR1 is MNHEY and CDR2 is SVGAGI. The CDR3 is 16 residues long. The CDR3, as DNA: TGTGCCAGCAGTTCGATGACAGGGATAGGTTTCGCTGAAGCTTTCTTT. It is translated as CASSSMTGIGFAEAFF.

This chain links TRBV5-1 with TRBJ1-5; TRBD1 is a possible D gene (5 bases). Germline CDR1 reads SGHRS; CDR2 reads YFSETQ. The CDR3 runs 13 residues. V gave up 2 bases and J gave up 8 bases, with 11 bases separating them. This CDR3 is CASSFGGREPQHF. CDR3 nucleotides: TGCGCCAGCAGCTTCGGGGGACGTGAGCCCCAGCATTTT.

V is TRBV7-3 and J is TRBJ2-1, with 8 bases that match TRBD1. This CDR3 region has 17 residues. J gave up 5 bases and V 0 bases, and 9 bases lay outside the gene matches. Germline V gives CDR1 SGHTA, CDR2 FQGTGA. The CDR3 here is CASSLTFGRGPHNEQFF. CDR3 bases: TGTGCCAGCAGCTTAACGTTCGGCAGGGGGCCCCACAATGAGCAGTTCTTC.

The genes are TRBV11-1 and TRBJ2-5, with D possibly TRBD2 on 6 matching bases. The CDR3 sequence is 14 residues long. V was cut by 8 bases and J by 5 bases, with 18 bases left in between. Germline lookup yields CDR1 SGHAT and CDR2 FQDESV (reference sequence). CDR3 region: CASDQSGVGETQYF. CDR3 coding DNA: TGTGCCAGCGACCAATCGGGAGTCGGCGAGACCCAGTACTTC.

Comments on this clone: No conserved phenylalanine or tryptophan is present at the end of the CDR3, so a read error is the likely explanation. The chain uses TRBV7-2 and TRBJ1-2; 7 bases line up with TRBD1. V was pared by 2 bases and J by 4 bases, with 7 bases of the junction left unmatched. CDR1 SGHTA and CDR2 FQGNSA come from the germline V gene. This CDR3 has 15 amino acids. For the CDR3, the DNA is TGTGCCAGCAGCTTAACAGGGGTAGAAGTCTATGGCTACACCTCC. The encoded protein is CASSLTGVEVYGYTS.

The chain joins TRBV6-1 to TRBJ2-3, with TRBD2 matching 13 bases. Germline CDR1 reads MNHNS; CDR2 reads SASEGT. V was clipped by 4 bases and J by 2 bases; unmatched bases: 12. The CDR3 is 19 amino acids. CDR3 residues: CASSGLAGGGVDSTDTQYF. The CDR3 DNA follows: TGTGCCAGCAGTGGACTAGCGGGAGGAGGTGTGGATTCCACAGATACGCAGTATTTT.

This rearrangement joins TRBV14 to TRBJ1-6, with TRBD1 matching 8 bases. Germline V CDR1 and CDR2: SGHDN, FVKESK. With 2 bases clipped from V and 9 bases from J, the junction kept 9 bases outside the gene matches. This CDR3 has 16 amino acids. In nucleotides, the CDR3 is TGTGCCAGCAGCCAATCAGGACAGGGAGCTTCTTCACCCCTCCACTTT. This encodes CASSQSGQGASSPLHF.

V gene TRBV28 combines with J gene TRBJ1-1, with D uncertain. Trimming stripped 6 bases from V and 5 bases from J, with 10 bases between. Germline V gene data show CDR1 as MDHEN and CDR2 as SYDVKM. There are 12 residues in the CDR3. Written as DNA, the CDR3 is TGTGCCAGCAGCCCCCTGAGGACTGAAGCTTTCTTT. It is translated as CASSPLRTEAFF. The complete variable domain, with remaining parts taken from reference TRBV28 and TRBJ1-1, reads DVKVTQSSRYLVKRTGEKVFLECVQDMDHENMFWYRQDPGLGLRLIYFSYDVKMKEKGDIPEGYSVSREKKERFSLILESASTNQTSMYLCASSPLRTEAFFGQGTRLTVV.

The CDR3 nucleotides read TGTGCCAGCATAAGCGGACAGAACTATGGCTACACCTTC. It translates to CASISGQNYGYTF. V and J are TRBV5-6 and TRBJ1-2; a possible D gene is TRBD1 (6 bases). V was cut by 6 bases and J by 2 bases, with 11 bases left in between. Germline assignment: CDR1 SGHDT and CDR2 YYEEEE. There are 13 residues in the CDR3.

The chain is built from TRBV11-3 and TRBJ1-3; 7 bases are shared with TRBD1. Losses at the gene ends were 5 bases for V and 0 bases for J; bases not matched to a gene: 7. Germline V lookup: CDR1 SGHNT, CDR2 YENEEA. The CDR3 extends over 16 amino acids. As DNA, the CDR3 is TGTGCCAGCAGCCCGCCGACAGGGACCTCTGGAAACACCATATATTTT. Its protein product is CASSPPTGTSGNTIYF.

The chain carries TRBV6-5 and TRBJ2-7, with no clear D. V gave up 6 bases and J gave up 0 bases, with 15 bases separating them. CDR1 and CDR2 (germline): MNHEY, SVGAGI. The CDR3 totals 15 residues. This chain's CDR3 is CASSREERSSYEQYF. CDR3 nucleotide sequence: TGTGCCAGCAGCCGTGAGGAACGGAGCTCCTACGAGCAGTACTTC.

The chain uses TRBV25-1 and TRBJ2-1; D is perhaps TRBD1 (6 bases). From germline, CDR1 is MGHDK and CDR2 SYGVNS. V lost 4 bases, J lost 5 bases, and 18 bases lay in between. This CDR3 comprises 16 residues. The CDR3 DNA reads TGTGCCAGCAGTGGGAGAACAGGGCCAATTAACAATGAGCAGTTCTTC. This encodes CASSGRTGPINNEQFF.

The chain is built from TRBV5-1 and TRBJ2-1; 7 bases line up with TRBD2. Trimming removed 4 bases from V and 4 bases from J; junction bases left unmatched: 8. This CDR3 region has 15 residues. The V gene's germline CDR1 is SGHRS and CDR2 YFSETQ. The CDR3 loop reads CASSGGGSDYNEQFF. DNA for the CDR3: TGCGCCAGCAGCGGGGGAGGGTCAGATTACAATGAGCAGTTCTTC.

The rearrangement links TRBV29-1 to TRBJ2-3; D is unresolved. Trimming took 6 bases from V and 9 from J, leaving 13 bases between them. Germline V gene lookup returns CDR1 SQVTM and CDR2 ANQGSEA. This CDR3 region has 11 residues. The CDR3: CSVVELETQYF. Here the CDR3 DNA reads TGCAGCGTGGTAGAGCTGGAGACGCAGTATTTT.

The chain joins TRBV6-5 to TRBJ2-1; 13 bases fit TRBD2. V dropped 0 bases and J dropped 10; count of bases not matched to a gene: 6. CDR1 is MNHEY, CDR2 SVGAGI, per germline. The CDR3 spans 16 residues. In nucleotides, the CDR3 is TGTGCCAGCAGTTACTCGGGACTAGCGGGGTCAACGGAGCAGTTCTTC. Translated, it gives CASSYSGLAGSTEQFF.

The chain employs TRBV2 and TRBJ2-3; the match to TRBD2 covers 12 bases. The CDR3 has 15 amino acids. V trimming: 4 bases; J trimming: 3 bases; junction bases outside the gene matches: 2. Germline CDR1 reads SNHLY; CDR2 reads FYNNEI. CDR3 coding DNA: TGTGCCAGCAGTGGACTAGCGGGAGTAACAGATACGCAGTATTTT. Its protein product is CASSGLAGVTDTQYF.

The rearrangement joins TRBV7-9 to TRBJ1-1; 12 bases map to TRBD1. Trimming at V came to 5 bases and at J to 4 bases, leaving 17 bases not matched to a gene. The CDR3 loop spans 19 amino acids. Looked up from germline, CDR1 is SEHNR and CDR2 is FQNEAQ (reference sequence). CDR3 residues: CASSHLGWGTGGAGTEAFF. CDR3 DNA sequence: TGTGCCAGCAGCCATTTAGGGTGGGGGACAGGGGGCGCGGGCACTGAAGCTTTCTTT.

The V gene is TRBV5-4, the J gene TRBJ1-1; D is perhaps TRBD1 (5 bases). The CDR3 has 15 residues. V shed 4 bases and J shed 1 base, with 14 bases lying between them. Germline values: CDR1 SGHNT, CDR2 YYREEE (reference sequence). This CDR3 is CASSQAEQGNTEAFF. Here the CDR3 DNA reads TGTGCCAGCAGCCAAGCCGAGCAGGGGAACACTGAAGCTTTCTTT.

The CDR3 DNA reads TGTGCCAGCAGTTTAACAGGGGATGAAAAACTGTTTTTT. Translating it yields CASSLTGDEKLFF. The chain combines TRBV6-6 with TRBJ1-4, with 7 bases matching TRBD1. V gave up 4 bases and J gave up 6 bases; unmatched junction bases: 2. The germline CDR1 and CDR2 sequences are MNHNY and SVGAGI (reference sequence). This CDR3 comprises 13 residues.

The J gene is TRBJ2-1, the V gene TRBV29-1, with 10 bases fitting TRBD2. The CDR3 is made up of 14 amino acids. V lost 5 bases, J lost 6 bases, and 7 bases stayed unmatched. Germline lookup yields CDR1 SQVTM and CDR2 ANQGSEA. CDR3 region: CSVRRLAGINEQFF. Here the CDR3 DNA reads TGCAGCGTTCGAAGACTAGCGGGCATCAATGAGCAGTTCTTC.

CDR3 coding DNA: TGCGCCAGCAGCCTGCTATTAGCGGGAGAAGGAAACGAGCAGTACTTC. Protein sequence: CASSLLLAGEGNEQYF. V gene TRBV4-3 combines with J gene TRBJ2-7; the match to TRBD2 covers 9 bases. The CDR3 contains 16 residues. Germline loops: CDR1 LGHNA, CDR2 YSLEER. With 4 bases clipped from V and 5 bases from J, the junction kept 12 bases outside the gene matches.

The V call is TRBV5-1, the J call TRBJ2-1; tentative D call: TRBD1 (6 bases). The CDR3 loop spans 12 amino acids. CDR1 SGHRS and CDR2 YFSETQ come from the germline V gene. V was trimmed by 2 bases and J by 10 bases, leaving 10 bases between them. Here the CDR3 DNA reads TGCGCCAGCAGCTTAGACAGGTCAGAGCAGTTCTTC. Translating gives CASSLDRSEQFF.

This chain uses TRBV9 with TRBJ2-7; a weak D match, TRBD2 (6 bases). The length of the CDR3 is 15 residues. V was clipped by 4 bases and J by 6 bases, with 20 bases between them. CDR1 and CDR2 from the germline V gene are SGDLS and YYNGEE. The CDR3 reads CASSPLIGGISEQYF. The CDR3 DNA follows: TGTGCCAGCAGCCCCCTCATAGGAGGGATCTCCGAGCAGTACTTC.

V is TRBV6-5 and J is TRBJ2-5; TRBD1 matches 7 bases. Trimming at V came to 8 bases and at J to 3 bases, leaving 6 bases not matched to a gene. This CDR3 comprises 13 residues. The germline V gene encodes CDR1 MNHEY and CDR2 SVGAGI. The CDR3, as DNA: TGTGCCAGCGCTTACAGGGGCGAAGAGACCCAGTACTTC. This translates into CASAYRGEETQYF.

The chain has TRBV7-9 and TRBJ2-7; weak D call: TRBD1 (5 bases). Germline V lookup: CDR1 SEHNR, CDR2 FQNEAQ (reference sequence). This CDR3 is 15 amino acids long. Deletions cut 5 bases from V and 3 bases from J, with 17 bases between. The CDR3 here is CASSLDTRALYEQYF. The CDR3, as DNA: TGTGCCAGCAGCCTGGACACCCGGGCGCTCTACGAGCAGTACTTC.

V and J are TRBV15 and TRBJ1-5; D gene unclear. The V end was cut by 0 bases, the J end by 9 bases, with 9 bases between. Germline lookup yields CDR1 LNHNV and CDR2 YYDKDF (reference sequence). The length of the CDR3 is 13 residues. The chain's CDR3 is CATSRDLRGPQHF. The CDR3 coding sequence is TGTGCCACCAGCAGAGATCTACGGGGGCCCCAGCATTTT.

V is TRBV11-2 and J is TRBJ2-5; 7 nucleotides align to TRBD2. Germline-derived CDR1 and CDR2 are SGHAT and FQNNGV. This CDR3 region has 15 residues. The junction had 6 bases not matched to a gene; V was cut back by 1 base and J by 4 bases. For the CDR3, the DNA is TGTGCCAGCAGCTTAGGTCGGGGGGTGGTAGAGACCCAGTACTTC. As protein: CASSLGRGVVETQYF.